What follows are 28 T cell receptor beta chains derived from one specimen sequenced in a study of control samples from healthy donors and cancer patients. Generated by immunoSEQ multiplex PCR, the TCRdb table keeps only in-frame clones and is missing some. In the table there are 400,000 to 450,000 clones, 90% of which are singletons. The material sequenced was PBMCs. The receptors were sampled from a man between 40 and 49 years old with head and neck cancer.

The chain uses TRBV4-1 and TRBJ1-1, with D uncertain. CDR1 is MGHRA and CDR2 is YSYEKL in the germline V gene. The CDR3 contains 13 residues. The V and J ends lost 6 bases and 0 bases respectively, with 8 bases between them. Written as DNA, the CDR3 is TGCGCCAGCAGACAGAACATGAACACTGAAGCTTTCTTT. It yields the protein CASRQNMNTEAFF.

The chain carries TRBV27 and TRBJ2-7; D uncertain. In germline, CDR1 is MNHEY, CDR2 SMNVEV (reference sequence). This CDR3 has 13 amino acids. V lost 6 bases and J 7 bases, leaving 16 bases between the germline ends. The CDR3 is CASRMRPHWEQYF. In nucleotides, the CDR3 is TGTGCCAGCAGGATGAGACCCCACTGGGAGCAGTACTTC.

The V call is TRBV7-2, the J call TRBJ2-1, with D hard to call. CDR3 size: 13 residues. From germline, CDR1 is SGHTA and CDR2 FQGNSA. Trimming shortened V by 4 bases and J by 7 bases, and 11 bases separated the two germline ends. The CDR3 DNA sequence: TGTGCCAGCAGCTCGGGCCGGAATAATGAGCAGTTCTTC. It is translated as CASSSGRNNEQFF.

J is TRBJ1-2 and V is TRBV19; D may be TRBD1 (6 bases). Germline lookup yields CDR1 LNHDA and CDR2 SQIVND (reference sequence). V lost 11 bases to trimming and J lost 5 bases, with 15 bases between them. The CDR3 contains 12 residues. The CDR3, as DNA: TGTGCCGCCAAGGGGCAGGGGTATGGCTACACCTTC. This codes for CAAKGQGYGYTF.

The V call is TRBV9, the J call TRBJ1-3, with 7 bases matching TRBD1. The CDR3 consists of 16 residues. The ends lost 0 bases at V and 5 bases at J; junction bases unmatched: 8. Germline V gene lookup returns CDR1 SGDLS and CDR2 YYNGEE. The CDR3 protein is CASSVEEGQSRNTIYF. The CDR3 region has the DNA TGTGCCAGCAGCGTAGAAGAGGGACAGAGTAGAAACACCATATATTTT.

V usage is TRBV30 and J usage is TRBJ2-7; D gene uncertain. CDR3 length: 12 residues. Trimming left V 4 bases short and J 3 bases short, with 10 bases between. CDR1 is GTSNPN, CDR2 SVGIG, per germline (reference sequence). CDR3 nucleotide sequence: TGTGCCTGGACGGCCCTAAACTACGAGCAGTACTTC. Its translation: CAWTALNYEQYF. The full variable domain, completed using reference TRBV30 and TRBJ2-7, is SQTIHQWPATLVQPVGSPLSLECTVEGTSNPNLYWYRQAAGRGLQLLFYSVGIGQISSEVPQNLSASRPQDRQFILSSKKLLLSDSGFYLCAWTALNYEQYFGPGTRLTVT.

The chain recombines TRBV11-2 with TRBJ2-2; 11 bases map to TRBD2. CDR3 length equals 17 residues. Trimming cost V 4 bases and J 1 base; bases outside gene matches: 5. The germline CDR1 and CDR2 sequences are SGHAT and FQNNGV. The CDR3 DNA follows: TGTGCCAGCAGCTCTCAAACTAGCGGGAGGAACACCGGGGAGCTGTTTTTT. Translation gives CASSSQTSGRNTGELFF.

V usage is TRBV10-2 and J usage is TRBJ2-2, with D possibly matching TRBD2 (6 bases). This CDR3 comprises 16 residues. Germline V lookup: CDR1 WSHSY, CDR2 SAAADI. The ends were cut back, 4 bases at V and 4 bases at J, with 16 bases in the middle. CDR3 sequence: CASSVSLGGGTGELFF. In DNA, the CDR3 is TGCGCCAGCAGTGTATCTCTCGGGGGTGGCACCGGGGAGCTGTTTTTT.

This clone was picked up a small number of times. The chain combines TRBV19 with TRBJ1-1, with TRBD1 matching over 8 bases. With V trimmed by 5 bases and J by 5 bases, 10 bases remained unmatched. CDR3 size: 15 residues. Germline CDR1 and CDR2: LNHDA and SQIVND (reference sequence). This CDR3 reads CASSPRTGRGTEAFF. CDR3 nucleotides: TGTGCCAGTAGTCCCCGGACAGGGAGAGGTACTGAAGCTTTCTTT.

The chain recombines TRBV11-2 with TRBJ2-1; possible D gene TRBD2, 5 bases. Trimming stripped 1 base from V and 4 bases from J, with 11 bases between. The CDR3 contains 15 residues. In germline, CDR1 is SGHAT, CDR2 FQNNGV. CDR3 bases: TGTGCCAGCAGCTTAGTCCGGGGTGCGTACAATGAGCAGTTCTTC. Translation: CASSLVRGAYNEQFF.

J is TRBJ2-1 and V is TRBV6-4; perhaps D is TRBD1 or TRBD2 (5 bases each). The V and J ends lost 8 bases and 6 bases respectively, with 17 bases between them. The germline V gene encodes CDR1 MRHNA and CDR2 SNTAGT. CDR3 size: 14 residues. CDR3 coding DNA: TGTGCCAGCGGGGCGGACTCCGAGGCCAATGAGCAGTTCTTC. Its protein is CASGADSEANEQFF.

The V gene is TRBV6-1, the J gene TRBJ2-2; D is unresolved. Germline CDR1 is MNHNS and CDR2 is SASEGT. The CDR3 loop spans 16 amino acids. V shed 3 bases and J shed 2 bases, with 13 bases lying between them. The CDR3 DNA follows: TGTGCCAGCAGTGACCCCCCTTTGGGCAACACCGGGGAGCTGTTTTTT. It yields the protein CASSDPPLGNTGELFF.

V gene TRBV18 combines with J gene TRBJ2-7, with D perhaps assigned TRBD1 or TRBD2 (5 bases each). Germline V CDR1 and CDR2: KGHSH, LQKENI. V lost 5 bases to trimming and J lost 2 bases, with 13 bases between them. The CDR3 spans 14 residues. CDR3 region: CASSSTVGAYEQYF. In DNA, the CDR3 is TGTGCCAGCTCATCTACAGTGGGGGCCTACGAGCAGTACTTC.

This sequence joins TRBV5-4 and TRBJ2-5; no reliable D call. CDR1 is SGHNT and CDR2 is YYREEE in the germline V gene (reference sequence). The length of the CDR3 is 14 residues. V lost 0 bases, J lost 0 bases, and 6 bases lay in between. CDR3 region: CASSLEADQETQYF. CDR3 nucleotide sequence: TGTGCCAGCAGCTTGGAGGCAGACCAAGAGACCCAGTACTTC.

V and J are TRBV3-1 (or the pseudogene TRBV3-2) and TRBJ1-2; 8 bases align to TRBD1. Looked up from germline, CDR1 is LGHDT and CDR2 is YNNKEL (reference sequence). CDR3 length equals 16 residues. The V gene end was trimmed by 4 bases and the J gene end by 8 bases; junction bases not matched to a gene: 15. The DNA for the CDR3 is TGTGCCAGCAGCCCGAAGGGACAGGAAAAACTCGGCGGCTACACCTTC. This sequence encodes CASSPKGQEKLGGYTF.

The CDR3 loop is CATSGIQGSRTGELFF. As DNA, the CDR3 is TGTGCCACCAGTGGCATACAGGGGTCGAGAACCGGGGAGCTGTTTTTT. The chain couples TRBV24-1 to TRBJ2-2; 7 nucleotides agree with TRBD1. The CDR3 extends over 16 amino acids. CDR1 is KGHDR and CDR2 is SFDVKD in the germline V gene. J lost 5 bases, V lost 5 bases, and 10 bases had no gene match.

The CDR3 region has the DNA TGTGCCAGCAGCGGGGACAGGGGGAGAGTCTACACCTTC. It codes for CASSGDRGRVYTF. The rearrangement uses TRBV9 and TRBJ1-2; 11 bases match TRBD1. V shed 3 bases, J shed 10 bases, and the junction held 5 bases outside the gene matches. The CDR3 sequence is 13 residues long. Germline loops: CDR1 SGDLS, CDR2 YYNGEE.

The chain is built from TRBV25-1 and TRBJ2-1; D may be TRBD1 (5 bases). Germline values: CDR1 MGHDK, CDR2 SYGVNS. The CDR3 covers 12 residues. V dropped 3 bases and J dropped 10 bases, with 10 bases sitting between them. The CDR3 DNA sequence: TGTGCCAGCAGTGAGCAGGGTAAGGAGCAGTTCTTC. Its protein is CASSEQGKEQFF.

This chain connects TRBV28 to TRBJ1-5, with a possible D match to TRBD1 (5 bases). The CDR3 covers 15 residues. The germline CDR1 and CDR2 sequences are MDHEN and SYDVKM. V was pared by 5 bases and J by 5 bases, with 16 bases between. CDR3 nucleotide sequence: TGTGCCAGCAGTCCTCGGGCCGCAGGGTATCAGCCCCAGCATTTT. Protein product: CASSPRAAGYQPQHF.

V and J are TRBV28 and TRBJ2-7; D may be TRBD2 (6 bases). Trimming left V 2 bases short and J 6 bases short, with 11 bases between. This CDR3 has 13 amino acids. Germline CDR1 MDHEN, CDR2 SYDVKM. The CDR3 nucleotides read TGTGCCAGCAGTTTAGGGGGGTTCGGCGAGCAGTACTTC. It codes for CASSLGGFGEQYF.

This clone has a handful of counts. CDR3 amino acids: CASRPSGRVGNEQFF. CDR3 in DNA: TGTGCCAGCAGGCCTAGCGGGAGGGTAGGGAATGAGCAGTTCTTC. This rearrangement joins TRBV14 to TRBJ2-1; the match to TRBD2 covers 12 bases. Germline trimming cut 6 bases from V and 7 bases from J; bases unmatched to any gene: 7. CDR3 length: 15 amino acids. Germline CDR1 reads SGHDN; CDR2 reads FVKESK.

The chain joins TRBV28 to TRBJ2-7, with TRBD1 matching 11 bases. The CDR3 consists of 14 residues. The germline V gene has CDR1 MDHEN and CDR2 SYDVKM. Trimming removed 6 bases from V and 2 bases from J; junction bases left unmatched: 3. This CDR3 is CASSLDRGPYEQYF. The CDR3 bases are TGTGCCAGCAGCCTGGACAGGGGGCCCTACGAGCAGTACTTC.

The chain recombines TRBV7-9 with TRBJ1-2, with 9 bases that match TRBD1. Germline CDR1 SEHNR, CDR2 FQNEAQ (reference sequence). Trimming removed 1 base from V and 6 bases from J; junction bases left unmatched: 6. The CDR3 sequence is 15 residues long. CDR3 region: CASSLDTGGENGYTF. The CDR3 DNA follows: TGTGCCAGCAGCTTAGATACAGGGGGCGAGAATGGCTACACCTTC.

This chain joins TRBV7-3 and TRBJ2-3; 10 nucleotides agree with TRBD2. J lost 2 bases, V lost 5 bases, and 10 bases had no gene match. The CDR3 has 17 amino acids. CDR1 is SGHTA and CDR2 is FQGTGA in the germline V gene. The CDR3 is CASSPFRSGRDTDTQYF. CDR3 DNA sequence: TGTGCCAGCAGCCCATTTCGGAGCGGGAGGGACACAGATACGCAGTATTTT.

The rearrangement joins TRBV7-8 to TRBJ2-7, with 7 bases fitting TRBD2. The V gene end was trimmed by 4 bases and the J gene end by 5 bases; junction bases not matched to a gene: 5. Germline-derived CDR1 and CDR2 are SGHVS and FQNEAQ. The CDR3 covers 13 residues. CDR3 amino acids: CASSYGGGNEQYF. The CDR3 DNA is TGTGCCAGCAGCTATGGGGGAGGGAACGAGCAGTACTTC.

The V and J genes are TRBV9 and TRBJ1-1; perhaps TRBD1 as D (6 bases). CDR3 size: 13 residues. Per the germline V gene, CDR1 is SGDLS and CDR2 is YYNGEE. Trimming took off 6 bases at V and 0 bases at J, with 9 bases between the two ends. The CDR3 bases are TGTGCCAGCATGGGGACAATGAACACTGAAGCTTTCTTT. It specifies CASMGTMNTEAFF.

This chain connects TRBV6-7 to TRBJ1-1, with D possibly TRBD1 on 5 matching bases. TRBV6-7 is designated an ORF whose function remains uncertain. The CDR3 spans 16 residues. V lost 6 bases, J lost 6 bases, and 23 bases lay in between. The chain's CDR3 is CASRPGNQGAGAEAFF. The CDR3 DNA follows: TGTGCCAGCAGACCCGGGAACCAGGGAGCGGGGGCTGAAGCTTTCTTT.

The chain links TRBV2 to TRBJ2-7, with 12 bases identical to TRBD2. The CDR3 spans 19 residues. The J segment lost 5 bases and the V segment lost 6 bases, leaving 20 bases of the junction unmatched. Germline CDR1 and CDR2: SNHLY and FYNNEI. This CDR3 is CASRFSIGLAGPWGNEQYF. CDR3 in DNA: TGTGCCAGCAGGTTCTCGATTGGACTAGCGGGGCCGTGGGGGAACGAGCAGTACTTC.